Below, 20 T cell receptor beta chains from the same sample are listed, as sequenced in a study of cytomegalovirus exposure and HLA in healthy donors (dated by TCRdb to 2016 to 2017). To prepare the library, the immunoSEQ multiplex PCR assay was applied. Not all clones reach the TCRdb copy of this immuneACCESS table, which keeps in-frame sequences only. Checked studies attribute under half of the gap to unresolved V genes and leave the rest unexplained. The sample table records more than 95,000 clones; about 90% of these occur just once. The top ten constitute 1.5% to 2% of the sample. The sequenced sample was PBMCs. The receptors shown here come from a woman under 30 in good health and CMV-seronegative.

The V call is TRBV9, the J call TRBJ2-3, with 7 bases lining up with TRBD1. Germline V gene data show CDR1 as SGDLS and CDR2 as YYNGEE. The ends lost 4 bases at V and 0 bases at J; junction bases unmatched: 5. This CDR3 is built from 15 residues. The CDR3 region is CASSITTGSTDTQYF. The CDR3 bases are TGTGCCAGCAGCATAACGACAGGGAGCACAGATACGCAGTATTTT. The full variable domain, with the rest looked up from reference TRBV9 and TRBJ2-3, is DSGVTQTPKHLITATGQRVTLRCSPRSGDLSVYWYQQSLDQGLQFLIQYYNGEERAKGNILERFSAQQFPDLHSELNLSSLELGDSALYFCASSITTGSTDTQYFGPGTRLTVL.

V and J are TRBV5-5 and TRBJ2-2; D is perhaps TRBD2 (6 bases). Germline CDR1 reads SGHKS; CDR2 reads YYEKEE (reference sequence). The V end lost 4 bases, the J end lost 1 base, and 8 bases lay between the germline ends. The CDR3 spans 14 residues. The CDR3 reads CASSGRGNTGELFF. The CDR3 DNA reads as TGTGCCAGCAGCGGGCGGGGGAACACCGGGGAGCTGTTTTTT.

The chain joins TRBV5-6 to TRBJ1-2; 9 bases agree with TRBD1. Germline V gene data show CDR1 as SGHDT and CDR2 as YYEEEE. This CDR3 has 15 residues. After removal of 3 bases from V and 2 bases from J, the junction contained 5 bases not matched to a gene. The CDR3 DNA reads TGTGCCAGCAGCTGGGACGGGACAGGGAACTATGGCTACACCTTC. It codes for CASSWDGTGNYGYTF. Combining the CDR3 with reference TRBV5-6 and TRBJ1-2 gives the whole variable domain DAGVTQSPTHLIKTRGQQVTLRCSPKSGHDTVSWYQQALGQGPQFIFQYYEEEERQRGNFPDRFSGHQFPNYSSELNVNALLLGDSALYLCASSWDGTGNYGYTFGSGTRLTVV.

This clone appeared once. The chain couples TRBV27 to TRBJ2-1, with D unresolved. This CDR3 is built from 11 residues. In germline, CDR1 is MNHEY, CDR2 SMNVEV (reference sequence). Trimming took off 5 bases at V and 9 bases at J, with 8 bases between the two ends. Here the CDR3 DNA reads TGTGCCAGCAGTCACTTACGTGAGCAGTTCTTC. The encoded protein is CASSHLREQFF.

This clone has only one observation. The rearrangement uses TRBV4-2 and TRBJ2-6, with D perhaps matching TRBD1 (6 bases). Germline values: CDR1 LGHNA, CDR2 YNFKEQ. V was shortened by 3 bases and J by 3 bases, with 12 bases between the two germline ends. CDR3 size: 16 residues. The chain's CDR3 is CASSQGALGGANVLTF. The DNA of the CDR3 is TGTGCCAGCAGCCAGGGGGCACTAGGTGGGGCCAACGTCCTGACTTTC.

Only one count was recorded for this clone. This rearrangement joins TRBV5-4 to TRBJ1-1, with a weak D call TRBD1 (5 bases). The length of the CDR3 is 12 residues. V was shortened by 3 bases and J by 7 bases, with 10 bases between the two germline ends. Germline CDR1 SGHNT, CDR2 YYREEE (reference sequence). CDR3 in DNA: TGTGCCAGCAGCTATGGGGACTTTGAAGCTTTCTTT. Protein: CASSYGDFEAFF.

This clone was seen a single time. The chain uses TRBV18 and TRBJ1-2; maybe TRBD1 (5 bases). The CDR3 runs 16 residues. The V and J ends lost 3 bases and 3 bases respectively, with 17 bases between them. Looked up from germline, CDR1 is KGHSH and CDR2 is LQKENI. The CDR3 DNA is TGTGCCAGCTCACCCCGGGGGGGTGACCTTTACTATGGCTACACCTTC. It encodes CASSPRGGDLYYGYTF.

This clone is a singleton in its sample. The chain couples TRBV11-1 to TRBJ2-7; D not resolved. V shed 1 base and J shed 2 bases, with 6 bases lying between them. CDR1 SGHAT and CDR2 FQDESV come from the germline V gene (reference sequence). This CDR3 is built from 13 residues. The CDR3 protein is CASSLVVTYEQYF. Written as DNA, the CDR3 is TGTGCCAGCAGCTTAGTAGTTACCTACGAGCAGTACTTC.

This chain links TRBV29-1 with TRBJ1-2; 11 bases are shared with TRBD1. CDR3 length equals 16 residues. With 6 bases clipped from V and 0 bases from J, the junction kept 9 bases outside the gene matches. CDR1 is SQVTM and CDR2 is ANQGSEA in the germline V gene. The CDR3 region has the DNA TGCAGCGTCAACTCAGGACAGGGGGCGACTAACTATGGCTACACCTTC. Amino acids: CSVNSGQGATNYGYTF.

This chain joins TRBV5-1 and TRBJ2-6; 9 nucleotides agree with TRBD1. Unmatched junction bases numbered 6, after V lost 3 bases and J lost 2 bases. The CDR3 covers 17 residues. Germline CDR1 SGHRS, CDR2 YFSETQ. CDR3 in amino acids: CASSWDRVGAGANVLTF. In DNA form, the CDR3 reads TGCGCCAGCAGCTGGGACAGGGTTGGTGCTGGGGCCAACGTCCTGACTTTC.

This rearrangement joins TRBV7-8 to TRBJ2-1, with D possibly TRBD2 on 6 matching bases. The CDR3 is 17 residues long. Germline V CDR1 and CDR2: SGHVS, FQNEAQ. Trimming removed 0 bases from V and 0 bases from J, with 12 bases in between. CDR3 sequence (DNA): TGTGCCAGCAGCTTAGCAGGCGGGACGAGCTCCTACAATGAGCAGTTCTTC. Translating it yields CASSLAGGTSSYNEQFF.

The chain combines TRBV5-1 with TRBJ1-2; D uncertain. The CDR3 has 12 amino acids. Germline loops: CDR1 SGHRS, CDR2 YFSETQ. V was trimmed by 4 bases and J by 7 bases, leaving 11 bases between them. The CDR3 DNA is TGCGCCAGCAGCCCGTCGGGGAGTGGCTACACCTTC. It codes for CASSPSGSGYTF.

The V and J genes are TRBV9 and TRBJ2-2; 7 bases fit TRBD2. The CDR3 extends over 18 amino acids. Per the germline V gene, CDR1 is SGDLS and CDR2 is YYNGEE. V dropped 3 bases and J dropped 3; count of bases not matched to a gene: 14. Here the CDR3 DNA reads TGTGCCAGCAGCGAGAGAAGATCAGGACTAGGGGACACCGGGGAGCTGTTTTTT. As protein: CASSERRSGLGDTGELFF. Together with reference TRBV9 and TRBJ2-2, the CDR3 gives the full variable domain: DSGVTQTPKHLITATGQRVTLRCSPRSGDLSVYWYQQSLDQGLQFLIQYYNGEERAKGNILERFSAQQFPDLHSELNLSSLELGDSALYFCASSERRSGLGDTGELFFGEGSRLTVL.

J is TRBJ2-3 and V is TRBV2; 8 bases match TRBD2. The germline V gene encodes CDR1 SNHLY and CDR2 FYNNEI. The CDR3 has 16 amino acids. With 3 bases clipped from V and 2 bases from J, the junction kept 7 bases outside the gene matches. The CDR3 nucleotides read TGTGCCAGCAGTGAGTCGAGCGGGGGAACCACAGATACGCAGTATTTT. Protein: CASSESSGGTTDTQYF. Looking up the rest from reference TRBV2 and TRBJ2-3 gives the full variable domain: EPEVTQTPSHQVTQMGQEVILRCVPISNHLYFYWYRQILGQKVEFLVSFYNNEISEKSEIFDDQFSVERPDGSNFTLKIRSTKLEDSAMYFCASSESSGGTTDTQYFGPGTRLTVL.

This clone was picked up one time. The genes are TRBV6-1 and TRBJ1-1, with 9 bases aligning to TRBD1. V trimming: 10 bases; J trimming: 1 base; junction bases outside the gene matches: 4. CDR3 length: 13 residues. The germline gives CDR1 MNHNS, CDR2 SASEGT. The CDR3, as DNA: TGTGCCACAGACAGGGGGTCGAACACTGAAGCTTTCTTT. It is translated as CATDRGSNTEAFF.

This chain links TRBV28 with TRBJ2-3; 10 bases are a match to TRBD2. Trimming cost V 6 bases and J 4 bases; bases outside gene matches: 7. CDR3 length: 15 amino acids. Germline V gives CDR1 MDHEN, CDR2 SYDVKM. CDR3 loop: CASRKTSGPADTQYF. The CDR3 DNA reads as TGTGCCAGCAGGAAGACTAGCGGGCCCGCAGATACGCAGTATTTT.

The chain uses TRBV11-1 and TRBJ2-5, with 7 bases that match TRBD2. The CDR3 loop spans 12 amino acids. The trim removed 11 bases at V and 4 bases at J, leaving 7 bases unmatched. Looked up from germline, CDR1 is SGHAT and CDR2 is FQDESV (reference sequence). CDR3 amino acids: CAPAGDGETQYF. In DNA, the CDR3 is TGTGCCCCCGCGGGGGATGGAGAGACCCAGTACTTC.

CDR3 region: CASSLVGQLYEQYF. As DNA, the CDR3 is TGTGCCAGCAGCTTAGTGGGGCAGTTATACGAGCAGTACTTC. This chain joins TRBV7-9 and TRBJ2-7; D may be TRBD1 (5 bases). Germline lookup yields CDR1 SEHNR and CDR2 FQNEAQ (reference sequence). The CDR3 runs to 14 residues. The V end lost 1 base, the J end lost 4 bases, and 11 bases lay between the germline ends.

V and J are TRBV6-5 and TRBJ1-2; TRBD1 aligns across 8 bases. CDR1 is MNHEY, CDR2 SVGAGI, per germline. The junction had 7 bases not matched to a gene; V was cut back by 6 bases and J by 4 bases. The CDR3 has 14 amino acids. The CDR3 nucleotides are TGTGCCAGCAGGAATGGACAGGGTACCTATGGCTACACCTTC. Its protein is CASRNGQGTYGYTF.

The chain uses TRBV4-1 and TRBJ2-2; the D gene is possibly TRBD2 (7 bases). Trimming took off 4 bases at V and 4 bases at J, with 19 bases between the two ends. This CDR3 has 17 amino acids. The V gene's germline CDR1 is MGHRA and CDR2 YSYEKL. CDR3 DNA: TGCGCCAGCAGCCGGGTCGGGGGGCTCCTTTCCACCGGGGAGCTGTTTTTT. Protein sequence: CASSRVGGLLSTGELFF.